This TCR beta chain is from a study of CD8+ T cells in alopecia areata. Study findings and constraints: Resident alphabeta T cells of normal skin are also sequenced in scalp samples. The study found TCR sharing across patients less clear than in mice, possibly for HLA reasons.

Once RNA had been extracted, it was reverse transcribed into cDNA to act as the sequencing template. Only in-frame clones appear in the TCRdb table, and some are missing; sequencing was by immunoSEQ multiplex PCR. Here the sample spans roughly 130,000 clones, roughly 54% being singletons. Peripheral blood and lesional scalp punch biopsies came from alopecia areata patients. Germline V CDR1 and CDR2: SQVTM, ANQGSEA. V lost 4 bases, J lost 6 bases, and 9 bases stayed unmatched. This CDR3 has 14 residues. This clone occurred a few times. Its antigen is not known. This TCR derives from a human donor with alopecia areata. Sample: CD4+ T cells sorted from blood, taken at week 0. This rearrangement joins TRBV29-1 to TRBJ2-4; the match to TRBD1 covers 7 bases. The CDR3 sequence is CSVVRGGGGNIQYF. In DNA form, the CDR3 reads TGCAGCGTTGTGAGAGGGGGCGGAGGAAACATTCAGTACTTC.